This T cell receptor (beta chain) derives from a study of shared clonotypes between healthy human individuals. Naive CD8 cells comprised CD45RO-negative, CCR7-positively selected cells, excluding terminally differentiated effector memory CD45RA+ cells. The repertoire was sequenced with immunoSEQ multiplex PCR; TCRdb's copy has only in-frame clones and lacks some. The repertoire holds roughly 2 million clones, 85% to 95% seen once, with 0.9% to 1.4% in the top ten. The CDR3 covers 11 residues. Germline-derived CDR1 and CDR2 are MNHEY and SVGAGI. The ends were cut back, 7 bases at V and 4 bases at J, with 4 bases in the middle.

The chain uses TRBV6-5 and TRBJ1-4; D is unclear. The sequencing sample was made of naive CD8+ T cells sorted from blood. This receptor was obtained from a man aged 18 to 30 in good health. The CDR3 loop reads CASISNEKLFF. CDR3 DNA: TGTGCCAGCATCAGTAATGAAAAACTGTTTTTT.